This T cell receptor (beta chain) was recovered during a study of cytomegalovirus exposure and HLA in healthy donors. The trim removed 5 bases at V and 6 bases at J, leaving 13 bases unmatched. Germline CDR1 and CDR2: LNHDA and SQIVND (reference sequence). CDR3 size: 16 residues. A multiplex PCR was run with 60 Vbeta primers and 13 Jbeta primers. Generated by immunoSEQ multiplex PCR, the TCRdb table keeps only in-frame clones and is missing some. The data contain some 110,000 clones, about four fifths of them singletons. This clone showed up just a few times. The rearrangement links TRBV19 to TRBJ2-3, with 8 bases that match TRBD2. The origin of this receptor is a man aged 30-40 years in good health and CMV-seronegative. The sample was PBMCs. The CDR3, as DNA: TGTGCCAGTAGTCGCGTCGCGGGGGGTAAGATGGATACGCAGTATTTT. Amino acid sequence: CASSRVAGGKMDTQYF.